Listed below are T cell receptor beta chains from one sample, sequenced in a study of STAT5B mutations in CD4+ large granular lymphocyte leukemia. Libraries were prepared by immunoSEQ multiplex PCR; TCRdb keeps only in-frame clonotypes and omits some of them. The table shows some 35,000 clones, with approximately 69% occurring only once. The sequencing sample was made of CD4+ T cells from blood buffy coats. Receptor source: a human donor in good health. The CDR3 runs from the conserved cysteine through the conserved F or W. Fields, in order: clone size, V gene, D gene, J gene, CDR3 protein, CDR3 DNA. D genes are given only for firm matches. Rows may omit the clone size; those that give it use once, few, many or a size class.

abundance: few
v_gene: TRBV19
d_gene: NA
j_gene: TRBJ2-5
CDR3aa: CASSSLSGYQETQYF
CDR3nt: TGTGCCAGTAGTTCTCTTTCGGGGTACCAAGAGACCCAGTACTTC

abundance: NA
v_gene: TRBV29-1
d_gene: NA
j_gene: TRBJ2-7
CDR3aa: CSVSQGGWQGEQYF
CDR3nt: TGCAGCGTTTCTCAGGGCGGATGGCAGGGCGAGCAGTACTTC

abundance: NA
v_gene: TRBV7-2
d_gene: NA
j_gene: TRBJ2-3
CDR3aa: CASSLASPESRQTQYF
CDR3nt: TGTGCCAGCAGCTTAGCGAGCCCAGAGAGTCGACAAACGCAGTATTTT

abundance: NA
v_gene: TRBV7-6
d_gene: NA
j_gene: TRBJ1-4
CDR3aa: CASSSQERGEKLFF
CDR3nt: TGTGCCAGCAGCTCTCAGGAGAGGGGTGAAAAACTGTTTTTT

abundance: NA
v_gene: TRBV4-1
d_gene: NA
j_gene: TRBJ1-5
CDR3aa: CASSQGSSNQPQHF
CDR3nt: TGCGCCAGCAGCCAAGGGAGTAGCAATCAGCCCCAGCATTTT

abundance: NA
v_gene: TRBV4-1
d_gene: TRBD2
j_gene: TRBJ2-5
CDR3aa: CASSRLGLAFSETQYF
CDR3nt: TGCGCCAGCAGCCGACTAGGACTAGCGTTTTCCGAGACCCAGTACTTC

abundance: NA
v_gene: TRBV6-1
d_gene: NA
j_gene: TRBJ1-1
CDR3aa: CASSEQREAFF
CDR3nt: TGTGCCAGCAGTGAACAGCGTGAAGCTTTCTTT

abundance: few
v_gene: TRBV10-1
d_gene: TRBD1
j_gene: TRBJ2-2
CDR3aa: CASQITGAGELFF
CDR3nt: TGCGCCAGCCAAATAACAGGGGCCGGGGAGCTGTTTTTT

abundance: NA
v_gene: TRBV5-4
d_gene: NA
j_gene: TRBJ2-2
CDR3aa: CASSLRGRANTGELFF
CDR3nt: TGTGCCAGCAGCTTAAGGGGCAGGGCGAACACCGGGGAGCTGTTTTTT

abundance: NA
v_gene: TRBV30
d_gene: NA
j_gene: TRBJ2-3
CDR3aa: CAWSYSGGEWYF
CDR3nt: TGTGCCTGGAGTTATAGCGGCGGGGAGTGGTATTTT

abundance: NA
v_gene: TRBV9
d_gene: NA
j_gene: TRBJ2-3
CDR3aa: CASSLGPDTQYF
CDR3nt: TGTGCCAGCAGCCTGGGGCCAGATACGCAGTATTTT

abundance: NA
v_gene: TRBV10-3
d_gene: TRBD1
j_gene: TRBJ1-4
CDR3aa: CAIGLGGEKLFF
CDR3nt: TGTGCCATCGGACTAGGGGGCGAAAAACTGTTTTTT

abundance: NA
v_gene: TRBV30
d_gene: NA
j_gene: TRBJ2-5
CDR3aa: CAWSWASGEQYF
CDR3nt: TGTGCCTGGAGCTGGGCATCGGGGGAGCAGTACTTC

abundance: NA
v_gene: TRBV29-1
d_gene: NA
j_gene: TRBJ2-1
CDR3aa: CSVDLGPSIPNEQFF
CDR3nt: TGCAGCGTTGATCTAGGTCCATCGATCCCTAATGAGCAGTTCTTC

abundance: once
v_gene: TRBV4-2
d_gene: TRBD1
j_gene: TRBJ1-1
CDR3aa: CASSQGTGGHYTEAFF
CDR3nt: TGTGCCAGCAGCCAAGGGACAGGGGGCCATTACACTGAAGCTTTCTTT

abundance: few
v_gene: TRBV29-1
d_gene: NA
j_gene: TRBJ1-4
CDR3aa: CSVANEKLFF
CDR3nt: TGCAGCGTAGCAAATGAAAAACTGTTTTTT

abundance: NA
v_gene: TRBV27
d_gene: NA
j_gene: TRBJ2-3
CDR3aa: CASSWGAFDTQYF
CDR3nt: TGTGCCAGCAGTTGGGGGGCCTTCGATACGCAGTATTTT

abundance: NA
v_gene: TRBV7-2
d_gene: TRBD1
j_gene: TRBJ1-2
CDR3aa: CASSQGVINYGYTF
CDR3nt: TGTGCCAGCAGCCAGGGGGTCATTAACTATGGCTACACCTTC

abundance: NA
v_gene: TRBV7-2
d_gene: TRBD2
j_gene: TRBJ2-1
CDR3aa: CASSPGTSPHNEQFF
CDR3nt: TGTGCCAGCAGCCCCGGGACTAGCCCTCACAATGAGCAGTTCTTC